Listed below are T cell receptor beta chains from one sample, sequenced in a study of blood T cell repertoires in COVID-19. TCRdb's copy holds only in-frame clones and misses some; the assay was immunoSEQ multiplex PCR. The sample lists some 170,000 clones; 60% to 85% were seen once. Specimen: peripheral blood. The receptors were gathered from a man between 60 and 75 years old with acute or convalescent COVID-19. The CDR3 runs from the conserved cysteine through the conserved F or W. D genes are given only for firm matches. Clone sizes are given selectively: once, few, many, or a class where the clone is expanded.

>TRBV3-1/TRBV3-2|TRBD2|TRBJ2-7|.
TGTGCCAGCAGCCAAGCAAGCGGGGGGGCCTACGAGCAGTACTTC
CASSQASGGAYEQYF
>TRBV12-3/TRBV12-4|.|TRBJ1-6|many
TGTGCCAGCAACACAAACAGGGATTCACCCCTCCACTTT
CASNTNRDSPLHF
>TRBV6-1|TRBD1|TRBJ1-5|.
TGTGCCAGCAGACCCCGGGACAGAGTCCACCAGCCCCAGCATTTT
CASRPRDRVHQPQHF
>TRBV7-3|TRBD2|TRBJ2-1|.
TGTGCCAGCAGCTTAGAAGCGGGGGGTTACAATGAGCAGTTCTTC
CASSLEAGGYNEQFF
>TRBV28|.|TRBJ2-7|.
TGTGCCAGCAGTTTTATACTAGCTGGTTACGAGCAGTACTTC
CASSFILAGYEQYF
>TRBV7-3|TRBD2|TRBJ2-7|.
TGTGCCAGCAGCCGGGCCGGGGGGTACGACGAGCAGTACTTC
CASSRAGGYDEQYF
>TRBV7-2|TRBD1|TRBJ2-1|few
TGTGCCAGCAGCCCAGTGGGACAGGGGACTGAGCAGTTCTTC
CASSPVGQGTEQFF
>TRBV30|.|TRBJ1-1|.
TGTGCCTGGAGTGTACAACCGAACACTGAAGCTTTCTTT
CAWSVQPNTEAFF
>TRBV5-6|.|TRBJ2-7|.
TGTGCCAGCAGCCGACAGGAGGATTCCTACGAGCAGTACTTC
CASSRQEDSYEQYF
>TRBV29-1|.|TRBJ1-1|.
TGCAGCGCTGGGACTAACACTGAAGCTTTCTTT
CSAGTNTEAFF
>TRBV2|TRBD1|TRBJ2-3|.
TGTGCCACTTCTTTAGGACAGGGGGGAAGCACAGATACGCAGTATTTT
CATSLGQGGSTDTQYF
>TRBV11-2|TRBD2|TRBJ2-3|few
TGTGCCAGCAGCTTAGTGGCTAGCGGGGGGGCTCGGAGCACAGATACGCAGTATTTT
CASSLVASGGARSTDTQYF
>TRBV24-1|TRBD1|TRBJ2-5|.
TGTGCCACCAGTGACTTGGGACAGGGGGCCAAAGAGACCCAGTACTTC
CATSDLGQGAKETQYF
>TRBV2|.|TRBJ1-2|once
TGTGCCAGCGTTACCCAAAGGGGGACCCATGGCTACACCTTC
CASVTQRGTHGYTF
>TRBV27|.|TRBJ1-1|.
TGTGCCAGCAGTTTTCCGGGGGACACTGAAGCTTTCTTT
CASSFPGDTEAFF
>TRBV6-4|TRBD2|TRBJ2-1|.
TGTGCCAGCAGTGACTCGAAAGCGGGGCTGGGCAATGAGCAGTTCTTC
CASSDSKAGLGNEQFF
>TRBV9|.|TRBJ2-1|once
TGTGCCAGCAGCGTAGCGGGGGTCGGACACAATGAGCAGTTCTTC
CASSVAGVGHNEQFF
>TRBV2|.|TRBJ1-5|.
TGTGCCAGCACCTTGGAGAGCAATCAGCCCCAGCATTTT
CASTLESNQPQHF
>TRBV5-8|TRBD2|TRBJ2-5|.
TGTGCCAGCAGCTTGAGGCGGGGGGTAGACCAGTACTTC
CASSLRRGVDQYF
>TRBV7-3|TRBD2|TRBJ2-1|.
TGTGCCAGCAGCCCTAGCGGCGGTGGGGTAGGTGAGCAGTTCTTC
CASSPSGGGVGEQFF
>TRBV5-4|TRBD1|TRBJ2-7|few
TGTGCCAGCAGCTTGGGGACAGGCTTAACCTCCTACGAGCAGTACTTC
CASSLGTGLTSYEQYF
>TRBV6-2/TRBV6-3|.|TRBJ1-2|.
TGTGCCAGCAGTTATACCTCTTACGGGGGCTACACCTTC
CASSYTSYGGYTF
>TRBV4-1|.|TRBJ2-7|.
TGCGCCAGCAGCCAAGAGACAGGAACCTACGAGCAGTACTTC
CASSQETGTYEQYF
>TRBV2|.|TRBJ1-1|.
TGTGCCAGCAGTGAAGGGGGGCTTACTGAAGCTTTCTTT
CASSEGGLTEAFF
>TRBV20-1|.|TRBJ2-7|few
TGCAGTGCTAGGAGCGGGCACGAGCAGTACTTC
CSARSGHEQYF
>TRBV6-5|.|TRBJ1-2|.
TGTGCCCTGAGGGGGATTGCTAACTATGGCTACACCTTC
CALRGIANYGYTF
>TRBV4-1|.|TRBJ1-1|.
TGCGCCAGCAGCCATGTACCAAGTGGCGGCACTGAAGCTTTCTTT
CASSHVPSGGTEAFF
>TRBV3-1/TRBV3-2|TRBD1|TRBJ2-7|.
TGTGCCAGCAGCCAAACCGGGACAGGGGGCTACGAGCAGTACTTC
CASSQTGTGGYEQYF
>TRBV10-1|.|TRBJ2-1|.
TGCGCCAGCAGTATTAGCGGCAATGAGCAGTTCTTC
CASSISGNEQFF
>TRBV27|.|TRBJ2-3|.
TGTGCCAGCAGCTTCGGGCAGGGAGATACGCAGTATTTT
CASSFGQGDTQYF
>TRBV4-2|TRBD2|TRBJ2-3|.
TGTGCCAGCAGCCAACCCAATCTAGCGGGGGGGCGAAATACGCAGTATTTT
CASSQPNLAGGRNTQYF
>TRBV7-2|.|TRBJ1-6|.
TGTGCCAGCACCCCCAGGACACTGAGCTCCTATAATTCACCCCTCCACTTT
CASTPRTLSSYNSPLHF